The T cell receptor (beta chain) described here comes from a study of blood T cells in healthy people across ages. Study context: About one barcoded beta molecule per two T cells came from capture by template switching.

Study results and limitations: It was the long-lived donors that had more naive CD4+ cells and higher diversity than aged donors.

Only a few counts were recorded for this clonotype. Its antigen is undetermined. Then a second PCR, running roughly 6 to 11 cycles, was carried out with a sample-barcoded 5' primer and a J-beta primer mix. Template switching added a 12-random-nucleotide identifier to every cDNA molecule. Using its own MiXCR run on the 5' RACE reads, TCRdb lists one record per CDR3 protein. The sample yields fewer than 800,000 distinct CDR3 sequences, 49% seen once. Each of the donors had 9 to 10 milliliters of peripheral blood drawn into EDTA-treated Vacutainer tubes. The sequenced sample was blood. The receptor's source is a woman aged 55-69 years in good health.

The CDR3 nucleotides are TGCAGTGCTAGAGATCCGTACCAACCCTACGAGCAGTACTTC. The encoded protein is CSARDPYQPYEQYF. J is TRBJ2-5 and V is TRBV20-1; D gene unclear. Matching the DNA end better, TRBJ2-7 makes the J call doubtful. There are 14 residues in the CDR3. CDR1 is DFQATT and CDR2 is SNEGSKA in the germline V gene (reference sequence).